The T cell receptor beta chain described here comes from a study of blood T cell repertoires in COVID-19. Whole-study context: In each case, the material was cDNA or gDNA derived from T cells, B-cell-depleted T cells, or PBMCs.

Original analysis: Using reference gene primer amplification, nucleated cell counts were estimated. The protocol was immunoSEQ multiplex PCR, while the TCRdb copy is restricted to in-frame clones and leaves out a portion. D and trimming come from the DNA, and the V and J calls and clone size come from that table. This sample has about 130,000 clones; approximately 83% occur once, and the top ten carry over 9.5%. The CDR3 has 13 residues. Trimming pared 6 bases from V and 4 bases from J, leaving 10 bases between. CDR1 MNHEY and CDR2 SVGAGI come from the germline V gene. The origin of this receptor is a man aged 55 to 70 with acute or convalescent COVID-19. This chain links TRBV6-5 with TRBJ1-5; no clear D gene. Sequenced input: peripheral blood. As DNA, the CDR3 is TGTGCCAGCAGATTGGACTTTAATCAGCCCCAGCATTTT. Residues: CASRLDFNQPQHF.